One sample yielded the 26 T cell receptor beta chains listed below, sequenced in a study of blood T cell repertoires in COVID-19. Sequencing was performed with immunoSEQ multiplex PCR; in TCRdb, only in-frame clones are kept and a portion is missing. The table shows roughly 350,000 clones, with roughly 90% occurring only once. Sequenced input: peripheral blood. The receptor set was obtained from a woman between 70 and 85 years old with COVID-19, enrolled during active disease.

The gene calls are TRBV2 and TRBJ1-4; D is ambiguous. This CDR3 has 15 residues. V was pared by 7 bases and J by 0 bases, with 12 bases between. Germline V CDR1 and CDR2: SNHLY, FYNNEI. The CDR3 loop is CASNGVATTNEKLFF. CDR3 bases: TGTGCCAGCAACGGGGTCGCTACAACTAATGAAAAACTGTTTTTT.

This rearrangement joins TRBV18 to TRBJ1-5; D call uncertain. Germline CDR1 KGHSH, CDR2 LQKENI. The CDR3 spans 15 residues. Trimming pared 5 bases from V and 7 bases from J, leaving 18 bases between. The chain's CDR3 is CASSAARGTEQPQHF. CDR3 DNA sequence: TGTGCCAGCTCAGCAGCCCGGGGTACGGAACAGCCCCAGCATTTT.

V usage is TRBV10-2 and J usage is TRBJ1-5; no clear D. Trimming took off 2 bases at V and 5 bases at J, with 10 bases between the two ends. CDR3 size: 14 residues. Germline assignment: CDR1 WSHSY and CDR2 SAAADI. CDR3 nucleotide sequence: TGCGCCAGCAGTGAGAGGGAGAGAGATCAGCCCCAGCATTTT. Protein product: CASSERERDQPQHF.

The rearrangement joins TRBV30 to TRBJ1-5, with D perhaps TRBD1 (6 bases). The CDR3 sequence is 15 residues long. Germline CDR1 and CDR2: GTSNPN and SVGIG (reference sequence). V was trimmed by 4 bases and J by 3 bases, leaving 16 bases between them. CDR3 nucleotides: TGTGCCTGGACCTCACAGGGACCGACCAATCAGCCCCAGCATTTT. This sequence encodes CAWTSQGPTNQPQHF.

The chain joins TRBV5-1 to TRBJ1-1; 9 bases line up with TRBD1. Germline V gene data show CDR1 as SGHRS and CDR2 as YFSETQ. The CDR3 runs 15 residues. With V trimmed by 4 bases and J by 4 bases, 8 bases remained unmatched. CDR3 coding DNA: TGCGCCAGCAGCAATATACAGGGGGCCCCCACTGAAGCTTTCTTT. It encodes CASSNIQGAPTEAFF.

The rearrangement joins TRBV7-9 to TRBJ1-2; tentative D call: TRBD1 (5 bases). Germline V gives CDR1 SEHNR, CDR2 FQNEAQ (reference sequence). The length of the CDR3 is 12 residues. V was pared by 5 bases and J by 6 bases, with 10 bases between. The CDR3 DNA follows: TGTGCCAGCAGCGGCGGGACGAATGGCTACACCTTC. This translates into CASSGGTNGYTF.

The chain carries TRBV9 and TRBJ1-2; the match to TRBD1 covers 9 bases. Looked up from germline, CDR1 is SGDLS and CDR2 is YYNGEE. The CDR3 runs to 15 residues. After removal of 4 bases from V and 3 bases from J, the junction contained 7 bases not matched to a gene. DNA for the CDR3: TGTGCCAGCAGCCTTAACCGGGACAGGGACTATGGCTACACCTTC. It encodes CASSLNRDRDYGYTF.

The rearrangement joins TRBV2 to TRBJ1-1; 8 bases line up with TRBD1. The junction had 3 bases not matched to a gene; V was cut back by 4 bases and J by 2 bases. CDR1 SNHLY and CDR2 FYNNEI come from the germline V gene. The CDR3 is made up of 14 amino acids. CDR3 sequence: CASSGQGANTEAFF. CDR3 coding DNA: TGTGCCAGCAGTGGGCAGGGGGCTAACACTGAAGCTTTCTTT. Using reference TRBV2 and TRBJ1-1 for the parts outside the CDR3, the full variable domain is EPEVTQTPSHQVTQMGQEVILRCVPISNHLYFYWYRQILGQKVEFLVSFYNNEISEKSEIFDDQFSVERPDGSNFTLKIRSTKLEDSAMYFCASSGQGANTEAFFGQGTRLTVV.

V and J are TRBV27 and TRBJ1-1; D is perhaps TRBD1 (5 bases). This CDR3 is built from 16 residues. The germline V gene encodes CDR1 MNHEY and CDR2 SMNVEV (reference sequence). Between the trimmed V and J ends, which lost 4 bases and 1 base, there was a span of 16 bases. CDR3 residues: CASSSPGGNGNTEAFF. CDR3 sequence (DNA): TGTGCCAGCAGTTCTCCGGGGGGAAACGGGAACACTGAAGCTTTCTTT.

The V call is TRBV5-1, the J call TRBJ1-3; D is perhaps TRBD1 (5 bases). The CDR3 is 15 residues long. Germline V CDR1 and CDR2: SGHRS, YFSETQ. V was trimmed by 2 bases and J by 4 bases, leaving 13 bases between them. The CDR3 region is CASSFGQPSGNTIYF. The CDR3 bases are TGCGCCAGCAGCTTCGGACAACCGTCCGGAAACACCATATATTTT.

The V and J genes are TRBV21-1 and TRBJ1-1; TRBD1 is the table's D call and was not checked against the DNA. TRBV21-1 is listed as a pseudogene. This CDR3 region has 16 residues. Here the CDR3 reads CASGQIQGGGCTEAFF. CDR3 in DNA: TGTGCCAGCGGTCAGATCCAGGGGGGAGGATGCACTGAAGCTTTCTTT.

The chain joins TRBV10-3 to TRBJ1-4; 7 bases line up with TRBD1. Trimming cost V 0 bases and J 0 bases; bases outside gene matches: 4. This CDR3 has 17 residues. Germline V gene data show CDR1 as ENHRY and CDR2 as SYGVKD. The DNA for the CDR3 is TGTGCCATCAGTGAGTCAATCGGGACAGCAACTAATGAAAAACTGTTTTTT. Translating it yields CAISESIGTATNEKLFF.

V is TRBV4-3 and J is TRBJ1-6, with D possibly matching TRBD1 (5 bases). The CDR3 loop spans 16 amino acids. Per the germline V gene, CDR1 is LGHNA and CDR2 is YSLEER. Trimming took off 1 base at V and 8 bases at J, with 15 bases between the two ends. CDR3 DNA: TGCGCCAGCAGCCAAGTAGATCGGGGGACTGATTCACCCCTCCACTTT. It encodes CASSQVDRGTDSPLHF.

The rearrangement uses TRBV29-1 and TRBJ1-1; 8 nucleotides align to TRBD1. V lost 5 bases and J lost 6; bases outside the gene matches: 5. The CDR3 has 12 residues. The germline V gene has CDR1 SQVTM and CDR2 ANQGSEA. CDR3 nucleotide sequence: TGCAGCGTTTGGACAGGGAGCGCTGAAGCTTTCTTT. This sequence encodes CSVWTGSAEAFF.

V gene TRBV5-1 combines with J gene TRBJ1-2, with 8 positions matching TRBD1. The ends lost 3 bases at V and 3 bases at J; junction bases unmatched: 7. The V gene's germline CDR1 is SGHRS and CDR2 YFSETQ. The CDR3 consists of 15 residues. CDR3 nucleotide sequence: TGCGCCAGCAGCTCTGGACAGGGTTCCTACTATGGCTACACCTTC. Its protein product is CASSSGQGSYYGYTF.

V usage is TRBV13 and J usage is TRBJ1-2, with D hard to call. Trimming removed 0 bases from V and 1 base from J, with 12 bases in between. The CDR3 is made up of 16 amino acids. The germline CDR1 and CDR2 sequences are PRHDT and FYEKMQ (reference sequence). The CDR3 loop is CASSLGMGGFNYGYTF. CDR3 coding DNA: TGTGCCAGCAGCTTAGGCATGGGCGGGTTTAACTATGGCTACACCTTC.

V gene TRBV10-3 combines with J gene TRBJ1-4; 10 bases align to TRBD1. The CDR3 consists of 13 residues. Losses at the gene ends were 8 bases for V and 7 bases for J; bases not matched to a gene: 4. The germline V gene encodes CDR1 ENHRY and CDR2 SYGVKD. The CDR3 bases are TGTGCCATCGGGGACAGGGGTTCTGAAAAACTGTTTTTT. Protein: CAIGDRGSEKLFF.

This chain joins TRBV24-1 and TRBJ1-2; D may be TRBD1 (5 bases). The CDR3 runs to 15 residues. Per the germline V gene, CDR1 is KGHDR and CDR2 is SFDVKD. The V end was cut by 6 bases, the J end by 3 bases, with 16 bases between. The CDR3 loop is CATSQGQGYDYGYTF. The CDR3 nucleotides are TGTGCCACCAGTCAAGGACAAGGATACGACTATGGCTACACCTTC.

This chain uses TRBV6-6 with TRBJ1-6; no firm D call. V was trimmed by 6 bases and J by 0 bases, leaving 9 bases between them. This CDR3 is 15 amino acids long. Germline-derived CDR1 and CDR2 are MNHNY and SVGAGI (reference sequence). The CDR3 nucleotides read TGTGCCAGCAGGACTGTTAGCTCCTATAATTCACCCCTCCACTTT. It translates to CASRTVSSYNSPLHF.

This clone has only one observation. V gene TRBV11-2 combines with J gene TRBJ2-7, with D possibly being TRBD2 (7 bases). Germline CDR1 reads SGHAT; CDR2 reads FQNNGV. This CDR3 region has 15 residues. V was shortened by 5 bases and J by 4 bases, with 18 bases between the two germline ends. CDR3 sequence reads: CASSPAGAGGYEQYF. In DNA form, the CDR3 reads TGTGCCAGCAGCCCCGCGGGGGCCGGCGGGTACGAGCAGTACTTC.

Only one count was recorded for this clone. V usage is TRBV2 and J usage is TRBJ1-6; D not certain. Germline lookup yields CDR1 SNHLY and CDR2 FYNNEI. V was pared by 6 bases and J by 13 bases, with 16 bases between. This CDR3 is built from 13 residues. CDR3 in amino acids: CASRGGSTNPLHF. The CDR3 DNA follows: TGTGCCAGCAGAGGAGGGAGTACGAATCCCCTCCACTTT.

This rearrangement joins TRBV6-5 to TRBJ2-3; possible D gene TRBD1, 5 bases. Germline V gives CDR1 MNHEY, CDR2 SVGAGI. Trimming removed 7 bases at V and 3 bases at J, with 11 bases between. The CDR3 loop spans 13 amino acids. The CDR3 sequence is CASTPGWTDTQYF. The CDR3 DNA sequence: TGTGCCAGCACGCCAGGGTGGACAGATACGCAGTATTTT.

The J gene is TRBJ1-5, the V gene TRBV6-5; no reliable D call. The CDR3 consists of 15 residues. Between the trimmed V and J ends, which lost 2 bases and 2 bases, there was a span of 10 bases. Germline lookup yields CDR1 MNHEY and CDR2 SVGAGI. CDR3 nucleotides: TGTGCCAGCAGTTACGAGGACGGGGGCAATCAGCCCCAGCATTTT. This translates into CASSYEDGGNQPQHF.

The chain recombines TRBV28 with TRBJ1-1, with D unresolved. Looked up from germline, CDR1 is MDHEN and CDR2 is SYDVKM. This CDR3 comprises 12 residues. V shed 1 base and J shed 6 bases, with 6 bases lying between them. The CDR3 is CASSLLSSEAFF. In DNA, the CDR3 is TGTGCCAGCAGTTTATTATCTTCTGAAGCTTTCTTT.

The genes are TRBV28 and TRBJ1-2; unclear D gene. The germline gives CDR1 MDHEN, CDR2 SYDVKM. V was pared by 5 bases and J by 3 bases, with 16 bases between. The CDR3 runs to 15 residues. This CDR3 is CASSPLQRADYGYTF. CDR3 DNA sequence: TGTGCCAGCAGTCCCCTACAGAGGGCGGACTATGGCTACACCTTC.

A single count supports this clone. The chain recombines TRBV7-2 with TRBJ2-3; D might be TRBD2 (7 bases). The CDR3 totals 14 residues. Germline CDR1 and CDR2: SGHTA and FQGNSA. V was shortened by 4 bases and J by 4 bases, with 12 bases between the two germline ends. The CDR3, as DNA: TGTGCCAGCAGCTATAGAGGGGGGGCAGATACGCAGTATTTT. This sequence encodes CASSYRGGADTQYF.